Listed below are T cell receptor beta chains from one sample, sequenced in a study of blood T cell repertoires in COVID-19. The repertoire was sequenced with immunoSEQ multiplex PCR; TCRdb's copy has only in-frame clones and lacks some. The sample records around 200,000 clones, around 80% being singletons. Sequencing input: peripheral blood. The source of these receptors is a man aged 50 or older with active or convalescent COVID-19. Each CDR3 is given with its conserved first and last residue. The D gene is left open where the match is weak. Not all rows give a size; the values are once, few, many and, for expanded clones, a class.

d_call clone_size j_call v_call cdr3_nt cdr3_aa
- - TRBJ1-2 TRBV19 TGTGCCAGCCTATCGAGCTTGGGGCCGGATGGCTACACCTTC CASLSSLGPDGYTF
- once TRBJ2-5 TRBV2 TGTGCCAGTGGAAACAAGCGGGAGACCCAGTACTTC CASGNKRETQYF
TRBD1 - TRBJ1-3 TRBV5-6 TGTGCCAGCAGCTTGGGGGCCGGGACAGGCCGCCTCTCTGGAAACACCATATATTTT CASSLGAGTGRLSGNTIYF
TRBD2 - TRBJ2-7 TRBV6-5 TGTGCCAGCAGTTTAGCGGGAGGCTACGAGCAGTACTTC CASSLAGGYEQYF
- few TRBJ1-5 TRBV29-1 TGCAGCGTTGGGCAGGAAGATCAGCCCCAGCATTTT CSVGQEDQPQHF
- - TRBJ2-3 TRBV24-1 TGTGCCACCAGAGCGGGCAGCACAGATACGCAGTATTTT CATRAGSTDTQYF
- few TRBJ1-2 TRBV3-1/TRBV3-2 TGTGCCAGCAGCCCTCCACAGGGCTTGAACGGCTACACCTTC CASSPPQGLNGYTF
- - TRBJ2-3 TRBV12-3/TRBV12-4 TGTGCCAGCAGGACCGGGACTACAGATACGCAGTATTTT CASRTGTTDTQYF
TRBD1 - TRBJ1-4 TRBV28 TGTGCCAGCAGTTTAGCAGGACAGGGGTTTTATAATGAAAAACTGTTTTTT CASSLAGQGFYNEKLFF
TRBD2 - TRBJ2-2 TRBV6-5 TGTGCCAGCAGTTCCTTAGCGGGAGCGAACACCGGGGAGCTGTTTTTT CASSSLAGANTGELFF
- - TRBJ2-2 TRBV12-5 TGTGCTAGTGGTTCCGGGACTCCGGTCGGGGAGCTGTTTTTT CASGSGTPVGELFF
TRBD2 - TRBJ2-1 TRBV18 TGTGCCAGCTCACCACCGGGACTAGCGGTAGCCAATGAGCAGTTCTTC CASSPPGLAVANEQFF
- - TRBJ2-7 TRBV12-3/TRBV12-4 TGTGCCAGCAGCTGGACAGACTACGAGCAGTACTTC CASSWTDYEQYF
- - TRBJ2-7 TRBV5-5 TGTGCCAGCAGCCTAGACTCACACCCTACCCGGGTCGAGCAGTACTTC CASSLDSHPTRVEQYF
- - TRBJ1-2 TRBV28 TGTGCCAGCAGTTTACAGGACAGTGACTATGGCTACACCTTC CASSLQDSDYGYTF
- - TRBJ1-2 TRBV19 TGTGCCAGTAGTGTCCGCCGGGACACCACCTATGGCTACACCTTC CASSVRRDTTYGYTF
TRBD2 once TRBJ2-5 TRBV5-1 TGCGCCAGCAGCTTGGATCGGGGGGAAGGAAGGGAGACCCAGTACTTC CASSLDRGEGRETQYF
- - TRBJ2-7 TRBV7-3 TGTGCCAGCAGCGCCTCCGGTGGGCCCTACGAGCAGTACTTC CASSASGGPYEQYF
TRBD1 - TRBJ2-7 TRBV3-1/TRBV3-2 TGTGCCAGCACATGTGGCTACCGGGACAGGGGTTTTACGCTGCAGTACTTC CASTCGYRDRGFTLQYF
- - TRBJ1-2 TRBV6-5 TGTGCCAGCAGTAAGGGACCACAGGGCTGGTCTGGCTACACCTTC CASSKGPQGWSGYTF
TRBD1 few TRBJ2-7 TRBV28 TGTGCCAGCAGTTTAGGAACGGGACAGGCCCTCCTCGAGCAGTACTTC CASSLGTGQALLEQYF
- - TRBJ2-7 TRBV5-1 TGCGCCAGCAGCCGAGCCGCAGTTCGAGGCTCCTACGAGCAGTACTTC CASSRAAVRGSYEQYF
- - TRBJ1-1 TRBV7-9 TGTGCCAGCAGTCTCCCGTCTCAAGCTTTCTTT CASSLPSQAFF
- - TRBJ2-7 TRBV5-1 TGCGCCAGCAGCTTGGGGAGTAACGAGCAGTACTTC CASSLGSNEQYF
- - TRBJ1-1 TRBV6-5 TGTGCCAGCAGTTACATAGCGCGAGGAGAAACTTTCTTT CASSYIARGETFF
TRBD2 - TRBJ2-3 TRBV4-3 TGCGCCAGCAGCCAAGAGGAAGCGGGGGCCCTCACAGATACGCAGTATTTT CASSQEEAGALTDTQYF
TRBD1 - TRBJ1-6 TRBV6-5 TGTGCCAGCAGGGGGACAGGCACGAACAATTCACCCCTCCACTTT CASRGTGTNNSPLHF
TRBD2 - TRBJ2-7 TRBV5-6 TGTGCCAGCGGACGTAGCGGGAGTTACGAGCAGTACTTC CASGRSGSYEQYF
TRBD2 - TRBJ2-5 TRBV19 TGTGCCAGTAGGGACGGACTAGCGGGGCCCCAAGAGACCCAGTACTTC CASRDGLAGPQETQYF
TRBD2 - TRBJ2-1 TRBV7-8 TGTGCCAGCAGCTTCGGCGGGAGCTTCAATGAGCAGTTCTTC CASSFGGSFNEQFF
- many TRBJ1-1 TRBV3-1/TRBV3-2 TGTGCCAGCAGCCCCGGTACTGAAGCTTTCTTT CASSPGTEAFF
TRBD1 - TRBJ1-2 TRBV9 TGTGCCAGCAGGCCAGGGGGAGCTAACTATGGCTACACCTTC CASRPGGANYGYTF
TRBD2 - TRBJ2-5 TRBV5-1 TGCGCCAGCAGCTTGCCCGGGACTAGCGGGGAAGAGACCCAGTACTTC CASSLPGTSGEETQYF
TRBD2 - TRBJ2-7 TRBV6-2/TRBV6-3 TGTGCCAGCAGTTACTCGCGGGGGGCTGGAGAGCAGTACTTC CASSYSRGAGEQYF
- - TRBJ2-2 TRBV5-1 TGCGCCAGCAGCTTGTTGGCAGGGGTCGACACCGGGGAGCTGTTTTTT CASSLLAGVDTGELFF
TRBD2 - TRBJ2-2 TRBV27 TGTGCCAGCCTTCCTAGGGGAGGGTTAACCGGGGAGCTGTTTTTT CASLPRGGLTGELFF
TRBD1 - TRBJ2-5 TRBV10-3 TGTGCCATCAGTGATTTGGGACAGGGGGAACAAGAGACCCAGTACTTC CAISDLGQGEQETQYF
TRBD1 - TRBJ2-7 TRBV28 TGTGCCAGCAGTCCTTCAGGGACAGTATCCTACGAGCAGTACTTC CASSPSGTVSYEQYF
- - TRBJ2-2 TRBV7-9 TGTGCCAGCAGCCCCGTACTCAACACCGGGGAGCTGTTTTTT CASSPVLNTGELFF
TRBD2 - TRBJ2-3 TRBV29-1 TGCAGCGTGCGGACTAGCGGCCTACCGAGGCAGTATTTT CSVRTSGLPRQYF
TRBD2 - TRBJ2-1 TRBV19 TGTGCCTGCGGACTAGCGGGATTGGCTGAGCAGTTCTTC CACGLAGLAEQFF
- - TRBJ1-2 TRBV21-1 TGTGCCAGCAGCCCAGGGACAGGGTTGTGCGATGGCTACACCTTC CASSPGTGLCDGYTF
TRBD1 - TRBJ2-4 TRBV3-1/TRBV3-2 TGTGCCAGCAGCCAAGCAACGGGACAGGGGGCCAAAAACATTCAGTACTTC CASSQATGQGAKNIQYF
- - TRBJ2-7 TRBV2 TGTGCCAGCAGTGTGAGGGACGAGCAGTACTTC CASSVRDEQYF
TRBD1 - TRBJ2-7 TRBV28 TGTGCCAGCAGTTTTGGGACAGGGGACGACGAGCAGTACTTC CASSFGTGDDEQYF
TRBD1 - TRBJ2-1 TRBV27 TGTGCCAGCAGTTTGGGACAGGGGGTTTACAATGAGCAGTTCTTC CASSLGQGVYNEQFF
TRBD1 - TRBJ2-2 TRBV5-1 TGCGCCAGCAGCCGGACAGGGAACACCGGGGAGCTGTTTTTT CASSRTGNTGELFF
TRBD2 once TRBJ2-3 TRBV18 TGTGCCAGCTCATTCCTAGCGGACCCGAGGGATACGCAGTATTTT CASSFLADPRDTQYF
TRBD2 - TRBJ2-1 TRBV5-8 TGTGCCAGCAGAGGTAGCGGGAGTCGGGATGAGCAGTTCTTC CASRGSGSRDEQFF
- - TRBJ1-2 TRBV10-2 TGCGCCAGCAGTACACCGGGTATGGGCTATGGCTACACCTTC CASSTPGMGYGYTF
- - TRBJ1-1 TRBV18 TGTGCCAGCTCACCACGTCAGGATCGGTCCACTGAAGCTTTCTTT CASSPRQDRSTEAFF
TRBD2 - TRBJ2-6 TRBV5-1 TGCGCCAGCAGCTTAACTAGCGGGTCCAGCTCTGGGGCCAACGTCCTGACTTTC CASSLTSGSSSGANVLTF
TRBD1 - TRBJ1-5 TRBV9 TGTGCCAGCAGCACAGGGGTAGGTCAGCCCCAGCATTTT CASSTGVGQPQHF
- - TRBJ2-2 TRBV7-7 TGTGCTAGCAGCTTAAACAGGAACACCGGGGAGCTGTTTTTT CASSLNRNTGELFF
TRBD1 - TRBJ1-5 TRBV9 TGTGCCAGCAGCGGGCTGGCGGACAGGGGGCTTCGCAATCAGCCCCAGCATTTT CASSGLADRGLRNQPQHF
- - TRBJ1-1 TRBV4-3 TGCGCCAGCAGCCAAGACCCCCACCCAGGGACTGAAGCTTTCTTT CASSQDPHPGTEAFF
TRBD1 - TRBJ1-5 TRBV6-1 TGTGCCAGCAGTGAACTGGGCAGGGGGCAGCCCCAGCATTTT CASSELGRGQPQHF